The entry below describes one T cell receptor (beta chain). Its antigen is currently unknown. Each CDR3 protein gets one entry in TCRdb, which reprocessed the 5' RACE reads and gives no DNA. Found here are a few hundred thousand distinct CDR3 sequences; the top ten clones hold around 2.6%. This entry belongs to a study of monozygotic twins with inflammatory bowel disease. Study-level results: IBD patients showed reduced TCRbeta diversity (inverse Simpson) versus healthy co-twins.

The CDR3 runs to 17 residues. The germline V gene encodes CDR1 DFQATT and CDR2 SNEGSKA (reference sequence). The sequence was obtained from a human donor with ulcerative colitis or Crohn's disease, or a healthy co-twin of an affected twin (not recorded which). Sequences were obtained from blood. This sequence joins TRBV20-1 and TRBJ2-7; TCRdb picks TRBD2, but there is no DNA to check that call. CDR3 residues: CSAIQSKAGQGYYEQYF.